The clone carrying this T cell receptor beta chain rates as medium-sized. The data originate from a study of prognosis after radiotherapy for stage I lung cancer. Trimming left V 4 bases short and J 7 bases short, with 11 bases between. CDR3 length: 11 residues. Germline CDR1 reads GTSNPN; CDR2 reads SVGIG (reference sequence). Using two-round multiplex PCR, the authors amplified TCR beta CDR3 from genomic DNA. Primers targeting each individual TRBV and TRBJ gene were applied in first-round PCR. Using its own MiXCR run on the multiplex PCR reads, TCRdb lists one record per CDR3 protein. The sample includes roughly 30,000 distinct CDR3 sequences, around 48% of them seen just once.

This chain connects TRBV30 to TRBJ2-7; D ambiguous. The sequencing here drew on PBMCs, taken before or after stereotactic body radiation therapy (not recorded which). The receptor was derived from a donor over 45 with non-small cell lung cancer. The CDR3 DNA reads as TGTGCCTGGAAGTTGCAGCAGGAGCAGTACTTC. Protein product: CAWKLQQEQYF.